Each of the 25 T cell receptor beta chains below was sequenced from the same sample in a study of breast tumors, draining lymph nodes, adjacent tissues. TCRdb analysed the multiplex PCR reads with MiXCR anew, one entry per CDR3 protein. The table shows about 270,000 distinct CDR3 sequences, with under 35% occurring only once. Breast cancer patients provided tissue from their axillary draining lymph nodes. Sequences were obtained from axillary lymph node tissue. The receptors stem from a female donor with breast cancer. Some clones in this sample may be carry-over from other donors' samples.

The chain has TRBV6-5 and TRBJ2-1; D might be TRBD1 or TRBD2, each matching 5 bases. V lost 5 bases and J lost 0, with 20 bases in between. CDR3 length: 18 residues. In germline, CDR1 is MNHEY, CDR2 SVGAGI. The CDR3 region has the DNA TGTGCCAGCAGTAAACGACCGGGACGACAGAGCTCCTACAATGAGCAGTTCTTC. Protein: CASSKRPGRQSSYNEQFF.

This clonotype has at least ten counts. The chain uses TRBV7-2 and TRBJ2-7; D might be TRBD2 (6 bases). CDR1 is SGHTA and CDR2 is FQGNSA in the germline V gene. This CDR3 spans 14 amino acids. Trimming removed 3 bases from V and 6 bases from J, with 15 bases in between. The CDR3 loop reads CASSFGREFGEQYF. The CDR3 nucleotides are TGTGCCAGCAGCTTTGGACGGGAGTTTGGCGAGCAGTACTTC.

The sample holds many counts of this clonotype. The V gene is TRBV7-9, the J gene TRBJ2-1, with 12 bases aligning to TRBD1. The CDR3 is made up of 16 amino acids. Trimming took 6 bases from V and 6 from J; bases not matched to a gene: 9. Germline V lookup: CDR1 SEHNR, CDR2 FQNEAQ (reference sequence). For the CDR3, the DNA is TGTGCCAGCAGGAGTCCGGGACAGGGGGCGGGCAATGAGCAGTTCTTC. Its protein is CASRSPGQGAGNEQFF.

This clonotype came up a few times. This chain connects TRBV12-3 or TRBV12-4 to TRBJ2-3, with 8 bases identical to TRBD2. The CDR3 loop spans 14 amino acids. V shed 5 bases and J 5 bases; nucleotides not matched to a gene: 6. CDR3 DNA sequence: TGTGCCAGCAGTAGCCGGGGGGGGGGAGATACGCAGTATTTT. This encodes CASSSRGGGDTQYF.

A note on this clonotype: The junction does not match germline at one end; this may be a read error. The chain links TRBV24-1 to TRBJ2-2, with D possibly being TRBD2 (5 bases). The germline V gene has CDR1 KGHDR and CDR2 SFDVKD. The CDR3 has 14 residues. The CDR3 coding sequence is TGTGCCACCAATGAGGGCGCGAGCACCGGGGAGCTGTTCTTT. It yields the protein CATNEGASTGELFF.

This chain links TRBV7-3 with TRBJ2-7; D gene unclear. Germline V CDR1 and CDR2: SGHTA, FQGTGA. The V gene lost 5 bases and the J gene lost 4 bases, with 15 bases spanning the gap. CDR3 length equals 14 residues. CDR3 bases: TGTGCCAGCAGCCAAGGTTTCAGAGCTTACGAGCAGTACTTC. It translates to CASSQGFRAYEQYF.

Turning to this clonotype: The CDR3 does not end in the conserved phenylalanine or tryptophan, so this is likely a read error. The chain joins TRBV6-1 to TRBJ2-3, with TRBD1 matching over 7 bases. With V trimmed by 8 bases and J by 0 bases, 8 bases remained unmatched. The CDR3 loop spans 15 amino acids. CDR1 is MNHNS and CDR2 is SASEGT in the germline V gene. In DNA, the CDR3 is TGTGCCAGCGGACAGGCTGGGGGTAGCACAGATACGCAGTATCTT. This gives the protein CASGQAGGSTDTQYL.

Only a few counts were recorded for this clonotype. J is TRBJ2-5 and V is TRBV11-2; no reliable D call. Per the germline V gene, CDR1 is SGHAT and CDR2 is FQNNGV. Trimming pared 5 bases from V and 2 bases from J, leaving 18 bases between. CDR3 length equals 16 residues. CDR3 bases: TGTGCCAGCAGCCATTACTTAACTCCGGCTCAAGAGACCCAGTACTTC. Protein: CASSHYLTPAQETQYF. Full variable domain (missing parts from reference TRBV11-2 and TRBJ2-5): EAGVAQSPRYKIIEKRQSVAFWCNPISGHATLYWYQQILGQGPKLLIQFQNNGVVDDSQLPKDRFSAERLKGVDSTLKIQPAKLEDSAVYLCASSHYLTPAQETQYFGPGTRLLVL.

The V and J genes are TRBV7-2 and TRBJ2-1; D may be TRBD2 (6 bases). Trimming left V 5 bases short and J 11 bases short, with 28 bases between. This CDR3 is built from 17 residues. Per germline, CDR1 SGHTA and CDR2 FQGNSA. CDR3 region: CASSRRANGGAANQQFF. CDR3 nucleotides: TGTGCCAGCAGCAGGAGGGCTAACGGCGGAGCCGCGAATCAGCAGTTCTTC.

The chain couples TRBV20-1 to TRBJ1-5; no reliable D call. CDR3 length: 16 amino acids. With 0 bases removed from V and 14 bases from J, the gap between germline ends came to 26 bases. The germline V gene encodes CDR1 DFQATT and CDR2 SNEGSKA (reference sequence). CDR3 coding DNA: TGCAGTGCTAGAGATCTTCTATTGCGGGAGGGATGGAATGAGCATTTT. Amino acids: CSARDLLLREGWNEHF.

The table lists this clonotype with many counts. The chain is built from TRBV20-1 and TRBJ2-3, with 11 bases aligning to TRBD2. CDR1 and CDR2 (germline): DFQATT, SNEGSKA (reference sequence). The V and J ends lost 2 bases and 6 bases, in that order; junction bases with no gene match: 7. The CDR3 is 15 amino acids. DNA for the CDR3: TGCAGTGCTAGACCCCTAGCGGGAGGCCAGGATACGCAGTATTTT. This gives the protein CSARPLAGGQDTQYF.

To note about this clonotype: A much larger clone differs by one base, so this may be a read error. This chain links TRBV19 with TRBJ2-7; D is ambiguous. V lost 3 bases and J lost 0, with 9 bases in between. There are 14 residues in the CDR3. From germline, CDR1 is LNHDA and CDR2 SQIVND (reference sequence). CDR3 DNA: TGTGCCAGTAGTATTGTTGATTACTCCTACGAGCAGTACTTC. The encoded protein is CASSIVDYSYEQYF.

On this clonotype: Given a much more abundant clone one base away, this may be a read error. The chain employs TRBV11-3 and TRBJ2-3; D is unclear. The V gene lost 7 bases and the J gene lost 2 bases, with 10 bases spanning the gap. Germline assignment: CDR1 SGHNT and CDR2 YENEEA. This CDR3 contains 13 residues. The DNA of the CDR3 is TGTGCCAGCAACTTCCGGAACACAGATACGCAGTATTTT. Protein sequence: CASNFRNTDTQYF.

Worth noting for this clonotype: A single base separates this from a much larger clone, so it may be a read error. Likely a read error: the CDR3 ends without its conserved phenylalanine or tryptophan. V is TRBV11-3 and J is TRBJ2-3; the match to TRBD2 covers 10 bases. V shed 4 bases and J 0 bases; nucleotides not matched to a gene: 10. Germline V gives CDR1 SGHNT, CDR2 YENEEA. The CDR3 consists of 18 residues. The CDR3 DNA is TGTGCCAGCAGCTCGGGACTAGCGCAGACCTATAGCACAGATACGCAGTATTGT. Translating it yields CASSSGLAQTYSTDTQYC.

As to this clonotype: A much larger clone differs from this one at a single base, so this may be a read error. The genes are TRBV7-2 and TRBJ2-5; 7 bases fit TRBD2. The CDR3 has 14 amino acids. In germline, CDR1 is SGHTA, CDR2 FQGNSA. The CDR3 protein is CAISVTLAFETQYF. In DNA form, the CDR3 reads TGTGCCATCAGCGTAACACTAGCGTTTGAGACCCAGTACTTC. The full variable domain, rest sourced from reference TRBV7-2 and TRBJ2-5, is GAGVSQSPSNKVTEKGKDVELRCDPISGHTALYWYRQSLGQGLEFLIYFQGNSAPDKSGLPSDRFSAERTGGSVSTLTIQRTQQEDSAVYLCAISVTLAFETQYFGPGTRLLVL.

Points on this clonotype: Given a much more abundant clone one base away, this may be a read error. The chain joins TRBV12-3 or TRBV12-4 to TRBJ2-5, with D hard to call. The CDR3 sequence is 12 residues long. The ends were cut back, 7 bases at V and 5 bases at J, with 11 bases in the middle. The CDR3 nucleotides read TGTGCCAGCACCACAACACTGGAGACCCAGTACTTC. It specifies CASTTTLETQYF.

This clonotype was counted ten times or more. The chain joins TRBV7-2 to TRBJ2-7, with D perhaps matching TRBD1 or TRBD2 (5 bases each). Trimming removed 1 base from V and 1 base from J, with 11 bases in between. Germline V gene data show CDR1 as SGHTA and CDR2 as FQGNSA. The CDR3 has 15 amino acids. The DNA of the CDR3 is TGTGCCAGCAGCTTAGAGTGGGGCGGGTCCTACGAGCAGTACTTC. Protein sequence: CASSLEWGGSYEQYF.

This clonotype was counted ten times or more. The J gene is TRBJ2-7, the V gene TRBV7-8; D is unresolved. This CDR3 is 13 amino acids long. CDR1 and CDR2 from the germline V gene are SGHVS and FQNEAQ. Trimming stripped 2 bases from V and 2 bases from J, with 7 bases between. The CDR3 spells CASSLSRTYEQYF. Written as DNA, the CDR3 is TGTGCCAGCAGCTTATCCAGGACCTACGAGCAGTACTTC.

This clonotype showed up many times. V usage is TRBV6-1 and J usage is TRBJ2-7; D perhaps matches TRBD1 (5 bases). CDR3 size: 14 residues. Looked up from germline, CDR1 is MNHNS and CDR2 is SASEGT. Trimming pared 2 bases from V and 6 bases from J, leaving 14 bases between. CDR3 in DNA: TGTGCCAGCAGTGAATCCACAGGCATCCTCGAGCAGTACTTC. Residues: CASSESTGILEQYF.

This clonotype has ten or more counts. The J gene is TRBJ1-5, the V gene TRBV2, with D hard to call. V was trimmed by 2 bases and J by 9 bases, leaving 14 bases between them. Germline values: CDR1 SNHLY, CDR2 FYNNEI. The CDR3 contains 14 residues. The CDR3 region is CASSENAASRPQHF. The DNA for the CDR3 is TGTGCCAGCAGTGAAAATGCGGCCTCTCGGCCCCAGCATTTT.

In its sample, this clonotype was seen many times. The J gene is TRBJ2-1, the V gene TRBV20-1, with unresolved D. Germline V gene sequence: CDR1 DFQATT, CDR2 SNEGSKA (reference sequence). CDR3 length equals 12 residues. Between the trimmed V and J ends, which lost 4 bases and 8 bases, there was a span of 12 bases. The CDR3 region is CSAKRGDDEQFF. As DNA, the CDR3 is TGCAGTGCTAAACGAGGAGACGATGAGCAGTTCTTC.

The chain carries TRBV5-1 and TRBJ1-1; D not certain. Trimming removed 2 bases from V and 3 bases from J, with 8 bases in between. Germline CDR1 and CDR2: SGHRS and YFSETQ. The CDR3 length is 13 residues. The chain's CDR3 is CASSLSSYTEAFF. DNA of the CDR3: TGCGCCAGCAGCTTAAGCAGTTACACTGAAGCTTTCTTT.

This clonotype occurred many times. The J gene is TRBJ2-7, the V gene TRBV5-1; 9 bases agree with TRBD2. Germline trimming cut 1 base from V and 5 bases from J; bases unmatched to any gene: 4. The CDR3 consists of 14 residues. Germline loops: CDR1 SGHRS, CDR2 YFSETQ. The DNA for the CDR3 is TGCGCCAGCAGCTTGAGTAGCGGGAGTCACGAGCAGTACTTC. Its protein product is CASSLSSGSHEQYF.

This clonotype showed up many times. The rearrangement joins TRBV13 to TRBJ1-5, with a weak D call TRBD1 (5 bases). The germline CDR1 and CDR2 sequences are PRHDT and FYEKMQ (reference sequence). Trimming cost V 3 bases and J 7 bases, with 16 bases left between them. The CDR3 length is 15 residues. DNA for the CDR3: TGTGCCAGCAGCTTCAAGACGCAGGGCCGACAGCCCCAGCATTTT. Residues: CASSFKTQGRQPQHF.

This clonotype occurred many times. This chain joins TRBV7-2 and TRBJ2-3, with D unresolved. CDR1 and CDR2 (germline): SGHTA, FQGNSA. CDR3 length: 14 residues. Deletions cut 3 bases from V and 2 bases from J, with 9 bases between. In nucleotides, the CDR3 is TGTGCCAGCAGCTTCCTGCCCCTCACAGATACGCAGTATTTT. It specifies CASSFLPLTDTQYF. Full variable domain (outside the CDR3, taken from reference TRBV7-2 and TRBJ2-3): GAGVSQSPSNKVTEKGKDVELRCDPISGHTALYWYRQSLGQGLEFLIYFQGNSAPDKSGLPSDRFSAERTGGSVSTLTIQRTQQEDSAVYLCASSFLPLTDTQYFGPGTRLTVL.